The 16 T cell receptor beta chains below were found in one sample sequenced in a study of blood T cell repertoires in COVID-19. TCRdb's copy holds only in-frame clones and misses some; the assay was immunoSEQ multiplex PCR. The sample records 80,000 or so clones, around nine tenths being singletons. The sequenced sample was peripheral blood. The receptors derive from a woman aged 55-70 years with acute or convalescent COVID-19.

CDR3 nucleotides: TGTGCCCGACTGGCCTGCTACGAGCAGTACTTC. Its protein product is CARLACYEQYF. The chain links TRBV7-3 to TRBJ2-7; unclear D gene. Trimming stripped 11 bases from V and 3 bases from J, with 11 bases between. Germline CDR1 is SGHTA and CDR2 is FQGTGA. The CDR3 has 11 residues.

The chain joins TRBV6-5 to TRBJ1-4; D perhaps matches TRBD1 (5 bases). With 2 bases removed from V and 7 bases from J, the gap between germline ends came to 11 bases. Germline V gene lookup returns CDR1 MNHEY and CDR2 SVGAGI. The CDR3 extends over 14 amino acids. The CDR3 DNA reads as TGTGCCAGCAGTTACCAGGGATGGGCTGAAAAACTGTTTTTT. Its translation is CASSYQGWAEKLFF.

The chain has TRBV28 and TRBJ2-1, with 7 nucleotides matching TRBD2. Germline assignment: CDR1 MDHEN and CDR2 SYDVKM. V dropped 2 bases and J dropped 6; count of bases not matched to a gene: 10. The CDR3 contains 16 residues. The CDR3 DNA reads TGTGCCAGCAGTTTAGGGAGGGGAGAGTCCCTCAATGAGCAGTTCTTC. Translation: CASSLGRGESLNEQFF.

The chain carries TRBV4-3 and TRBJ1-1; D is possibly TRBD1 (6 bases). The V end was cut by 1 base, the J end by 5 bases, with 8 bases between. The CDR3 contains 13 residues. Germline lookup yields CDR1 LGHNA and CDR2 YSLEER. In DNA form, the CDR3 reads TGCGCCAGCAGCCAAGCCGGACAGACTGAAGCTTTCTTT. It translates to CASSQAGQTEAFF.

For the CDR3, the DNA is TGTGCCAGCAGTTCAATTAGCGGGAGGGCGAACACCGGGGAGCTGTTTTTT. Translated, it gives CASSSISGRANTGELFF. This sequence joins TRBV5-8 and TRBJ2-2, with TRBD2 matching 11 bases. The CDR3 loop spans 17 amino acids. Trimming took 5 bases from V and 0 from J; bases not matched to a gene: 6. Looked up from germline, CDR1 is SGHTS and CDR2 is YDEGEE.

The chain links TRBV30 to TRBJ2-2, with 11 bases matching TRBD1. CDR3 length: 16 residues. The junction had 10 bases not matched to a gene; V was cut back by 8 bases and J by 2 bases. Germline CDR1 is GTSNPN and CDR2 is SVGIG (reference sequence). The DNA of the CDR3 is TGTGCCGCCGGGACAGGGGGAGCCTTAAACACCGGGGAGCTGTTTTTT. Amino acids: CAAGTGGALNTGELFF.

The chain's CDR3 is CATGWDRYQPQHF. The CDR3 DNA sequence: TGTGCCACTGGGTGGGACAGATATCAGCCCCAGCATTTT. V is TRBV27 and J is TRBJ1-5; 7 bases fit TRBD1. Looked up from germline, CDR1 is MNHEY and CDR2 is SMNVEV (reference sequence). The trim removed 10 bases at V and 5 bases at J, leaving 8 bases unmatched. CDR3 length: 13 amino acids.

This clone was recorded once. The rearrangement uses TRBV27 and TRBJ1-2; TRBD1 matches at 8 bases. Germline CDR1 MNHEY, CDR2 SMNVEV (reference sequence). CDR3 size: 14 residues. Trimming removed 1 base from V and 4 bases from J; junction bases left unmatched: 2. The CDR3 spells CASSLFDRGYGYTF. For the CDR3, the DNA is TGTGCCAGCAGTTTATTCGACAGGGGCTATGGCTACACCTTC.

The chain employs TRBV3-1 (or the pseudogene TRBV3-2) and TRBJ1-6; D is uncertain. The CDR3 spans 13 residues. Germline V CDR1 and CDR2: LGHDT, YNNKEL (reference sequence). Trimming stripped 0 bases from V and 9 bases from J, with 6 bases between. Here the CDR3 reads CASSQDPTSPLHF. The CDR3 nucleotides read TGTGCCAGCAGCCAAGACCCTACTTCACCCCTCCACTTT.

The rearrangement uses TRBV2 and TRBJ2-5, with TRBD2 identical over 9 bases. The trim removed 4 bases at V and 2 bases at J, leaving 2 bases unmatched. From germline, CDR1 is SNHLY and CDR2 FYNNEI. This CDR3 is built from 14 residues. The CDR3 region has the DNA TGTGCCAGCAGTGTTGCGGGGGGGCAAGAGACCCAGTACTTC. Translation: CASSVAGGQETQYF.

This clone was seen just once. The chain recombines TRBV28 with TRBJ1-5; D is possibly TRBD1 (6 bases). Trimming left V 2 bases short and J 4 bases short, with 12 bases between. This CDR3 comprises 15 residues. Germline CDR1 and CDR2: MDHEN and SYDVKM. Here the CDR3 DNA reads TGTGCCAGCAGTTTAGGCCTAGGGACAAATCAGCCCCAGCATTTT. It codes for CASSLGLGTNQPQHF.

V and J are TRBV18 and TRBJ1-1, with D unclear. Germline V gene sequence: CDR1 KGHSH, CDR2 LQKENI. The CDR3 spans 16 residues. Deletions cut 3 bases from V and 0 bases from J, with 14 bases between. CDR3 sequence: CASSPPNFPMNTEAFF. As DNA, the CDR3 is TGTGCCAGCTCACCCCCCAACTTCCCCATGAACACTGAAGCTTTCTTT.

This sequence joins TRBV5-1 and TRBJ2-1; a weak D match, TRBD1 (5 bases). Germline loops: CDR1 SGHRS, CDR2 YFSETQ. The CDR3 consists of 14 residues. V was shortened by 1 base and J by 1 base, with 6 bases between the two germline ends. In DNA, the CDR3 is TGCGCCAGCAGCTTGTACAGGTCCTACAATGAGCAGTTCTTC. It encodes CASSLYRSYNEQFF.

This rearrangement joins TRBV28 to TRBJ1-2, with D unresolved. The CDR3 runs 13 residues. Germline values: CDR1 MDHEN, CDR2 SYDVKM. Trimming removed 4 bases at V and 2 bases at J, with 8 bases between. The CDR3 loop reads CASSSLQNYGYTF. In DNA form, the CDR3 reads TGTGCCAGCAGTTCGTTACAAAACTATGGCTACACCTTC.

The chain combines TRBV7-3 with TRBJ2-1; 10 bases match TRBD2. V was pared by 4 bases and J by 9 bases, with 15 bases of the junction left unmatched. Germline V gene lookup returns CDR1 SGHTA and CDR2 FQGTGA. The CDR3 has 17 residues. The chain's CDR3 is CASSSRDGSGRIGEQFF. DNA of the CDR3: TGTGCCAGCAGCTCCCGAGACGGTAGCGGGAGGATTGGTGAGCAGTTCTTC.

This chain uses TRBV6-2 or TRBV6-3 with TRBJ1-1, with 7 bases that match TRBD1. CDR3 size: 14 residues. The germline V gene encodes CDR1 MNHEY and CDR2 SVGEGT. Germline trimming cut 3 bases from V and 1 base from J; bases unmatched to any gene: 2. The CDR3 loop is CASSYRQGNTEAFF. The CDR3 DNA reads TGTGCCAGCAGTTATCGACAGGGGAACACTGAAGCTTTCTTT.